Presented here are 18 T cell receptor beta chains from one specimen sequenced in a study of T cells in Graves' hyperthyroidism and ophthalmopathy. It was RNA transcripts that yielded the amplified TCR beta CDR3 regions. The study used the HTBI primer set for a first-round RT-PCR of the TCR CDR3. MiXCR, applied by TCRdb to the multiplex PCR reads, yields one record per CDR3 protein. Of around 660,000 distinct CDR3 sequences detected, approximately 42% appear once; the ten largest clones hold roughly 6.5%. Sequencing input: peripheral blood or thyroid tissue (not recorded which). The receptor set was obtained from an adult man with Graves' disease, either hyperthyroidism or ophthalmopathy (not recorded which).

The chain is built from TRBV14 and TRBJ1-2, with D unclear. Germline assignment: CDR1 SGHDN and CDR2 FVKESK. The CDR3 length is 17 residues. Trimming took 0 bases from V and 1 from J, leaving 15 bases between them. This chain's CDR3 is CASSQDLTRTLNYGYTF. The CDR3 DNA sequence: TGTGCCAGCAGCCAAGATCTAACCAGGACCCTTAACTATGGCTACACCTTC.

This sequence joins TRBV2 and TRBJ1-4, with 9 bases aligning to TRBD1. V lost 7 bases to trimming and J lost 4 bases; unmatched junction nucleotides: 7. Germline CDR1 and CDR2: SNHLY and FYNNEI. This CDR3 has 15 amino acids. The CDR3 is CASTPQGADNEKLFF. CDR3 sequence (DNA): TGTGCCAGCACCCCACAGGGGGCGGATAATGAAAAACTGTTTTTT.

This clonotype was detected many times. The chain couples TRBV7-9 to TRBJ1-4; tentative D call: TRBD1 (5 bases). Germline CDR1 and CDR2: SEHNR and FQNEAQ (reference sequence). The V gene lost 4 bases and the J gene lost 4 bases, with 10 bases spanning the gap. The CDR3 is 14 amino acids. The CDR3 DNA reads as TGTGCCAGCAGCTCGGGACTCCTTAATGAAAAACTGTTTTTT. Translation gives CASSSGLLNEKLFF. The full variable domain, its missing parts supplied by reference TRBV7-9 and TRBJ1-4, is DTGVSQNPRHKITKRGQNVTFRCDPISEHNRLYWYRQTLGQGPEFLTYFQNEAQLEKSRLLSDRFSAERPKGSFSTLEIQRTEQGDSAMYLCASSSGLLNEKLFFGSGTQLSVL.

The chain combines TRBV9 with TRBJ1-2, with a possible D match to TRBD1 (6 bases). Germline values: CDR1 SGDLS, CDR2 YYNGEE. Trimming removed 1 base from V and 1 base from J, with 20 bases in between. The length of the CDR3 is 18 residues. CDR3 sequence (DNA): TGTGCCAGCAGCGTATCTCCAGGACAGCAAACCCTTAACTATGGCTACACCTTC. This gives the protein CASSVSPGQQTLNYGYTF. The full variable domain, with the rest looked up from reference TRBV9 and TRBJ1-2, is DSGVTQTPKHLITATGQRVTLRCSPRSGDLSVYWYQQSLDQGLQFLIQYYNGEERAKGNILERFSAQQFPDLHSELNLSSLELGDSALYFCASSVSPGQQTLNYGYTFGSGTRLTVV.

This clonotype came up a few times. The genes are TRBV14 and TRBJ2-7, with TRBD2 identical over 10 bases. With 4 bases clipped from V and 2 bases from J, the junction kept 8 bases outside the gene matches. The length of the CDR3 is 16 residues. Germline lookup yields CDR1 SGHDN and CDR2 FVKESK. The CDR3 DNA follows: TGTGCCAGCAGCCCAATCAGACTAGCGGGTGCCTACGAGCAGTACTTC. Its protein product is CASSPIRLAGAYEQYF.

V gene TRBV7-3 combines with J gene TRBJ1-2; D uncertain. Looked up from germline, CDR1 is SGHTA and CDR2 is FQGTGA. Trimming removed 7 bases from V and 5 bases from J, with 11 bases in between. The length of the CDR3 is 12 residues. The CDR3 DNA follows: TGTGCCAGCACCCCCAGCGGTTATGGCTACACCTTC. This encodes CASTPSGYGYTF. Together with reference TRBV7-3 and TRBJ1-2, the CDR3 gives the full variable domain: GAGVSQTPSNKVTEKGKYVELRCDPISGHTALYWYRQSLGQGPEFLIYFQGTGAADDSGLPNDRFFAVRPEGSVSTLKIQRTERGDSAVYLCASTPSGYGYTFGSGTRLTVV.

The J gene is TRBJ1-5, the V gene TRBV12-3 or TRBV12-4; 8 bases align to TRBD1. V gave up 5 bases and J gave up 3 bases; unmatched junction bases: 3. The CDR3 totals 14 residues. CDR3 residues: CASSRTGYNQPQHF. In nucleotides, the CDR3 is TGTGCCAGCAGTCGGACAGGGTACAATCAGCCCCAGCATTTT.

With regard to this clonotype: The junction shows a germline mismatch at one end, possibly a read error. This chain joins TRBV15 and TRBJ1-1, with a tentative D call TRBD1 (6 bases). The CDR3 is made up of 14 amino acids. The V gene's germline CDR1 is LNHNV and CDR2 YYDKDF (reference sequence). This CDR3 is CAARGDRGQREAFF. DNA of the CDR3: TGTGCCGCCAGGGGAGATCGTGGACAGCGTGAAGCTTTCTTT.

The chain is built from TRBV7-3 and TRBJ1-1, with 8 bases identical to TRBD1. This CDR3 is 15 amino acids long. Germline assignment: CDR1 SGHTA and CDR2 FQGTGA. J was trimmed by 4 bases and V by 6 bases; bases with no gene match: 10. The CDR3 coding sequence is TGTGCCAGCAGGCATACAGGGGGGGAGGTCACTGAAGCTTTCTTT. Residues: CASRHTGGEVTEAFF. The full variable domain, rest sourced from reference TRBV7-3 and TRBJ1-1, is GAGVSQTPSNKVTEKGKYVELRCDPISGHTALYWYRQSLGQGPEFLIYFQGTGAADDSGLPNDRFFAVRPEGSVSTLKIQRTERGDSAVYLCASRHTGGEVTEAFFGQGTRLTVV.

This chain links TRBV12-3 or TRBV12-4 with TRBJ1-5; a weak D match, TRBD1 (5 bases). V was trimmed by 1 base and J by 7 bases, leaving 11 bases between them. The CDR3 is made up of 14 amino acids. The CDR3 bases are TGTGCCAGCAGTTTAGGGGGGGAAGGGCAGCCCCAGCATTTT. It codes for CASSLGGEGQPQHF.

This clonotype was seen more than once but under ten times. The V call is TRBV6-6, the J call TRBJ2-2; TRBD2 aligns across 8 bases. Germline CDR1 reads MNHNY; CDR2 reads SVGAGI (reference sequence). V shed 6 bases and J 6 bases; nucleotides not matched to a gene: 9. This CDR3 contains 15 residues. CDR3 region: CASSLAGLRAGELFF. Here the CDR3 DNA reads TGTGCCAGCAGCTTAGCGGGGCTGCGGGCCGGGGAGCTGTTTTTT.

This clonotype has at least ten counts. The chain combines TRBV7-9 with TRBJ1-6, with TRBD1 identical over 8 bases. The CDR3 has 13 residues. After removal of 6 bases from V and 9 bases from J, the junction contained 4 bases not matched to a gene. Per the germline V gene, CDR1 is SEHNR and CDR2 is FQNEAQ (reference sequence). The CDR3, as DNA: TGTGCCAGCAGGTCGGACAGGGTTTCACCCCTCCACTTT. It encodes CASRSDRVSPLHF.

On this clonotype itself: Just one base apart from a much larger clone, this may be a read error. The V and J genes are TRBV15 and TRBJ2-7, with a tentative D call TRBD1 (5 bases). The CDR3 loop spans 17 amino acids. Trimming stripped 0 bases from V and 0 bases from J, with 15 bases between. Per the germline V gene, CDR1 is LNHNV and CDR2 is YYDKDF (reference sequence). The CDR3 bases are TGTGCCACCAGCAGAGATTTGTCGAACAGGTCCTCCTACGAGCAGTACTTC. It translates to CATSRDLSNRSSYEQYF. Full variable domain (missing parts from reference TRBV15 and TRBJ2-7): DAMVIQNPRYQVTQFGKPVTLSCSQTLNHNVMYWYQQKSSQAPKLLFHYYDKDFNNEADTPDNFQSRRPNTSFCFLDIRSPGLGDTAMYLCATSRDLSNRSSYEQYFGPGTRLTVT.

This clonotype was seen repeatedly, ten times or more. V and J are TRBV7-2 and TRBJ1-4; TRBD1 aligns across 8 bases. The length of the CDR3 is 15 residues. The ends lost 5 bases at V and 4 bases at J; junction bases unmatched: 6. Germline loops: CDR1 SGHTA, CDR2 FQGNSA. CDR3 sequence (DNA): TGTGCCAGCAGCACTGGACAGGGCCTTAATGAAAAACTGTTTTTT. Amino acids: CASSTGQGLNEKLFF.

This clonotype was observed a single time. The V gene is TRBV6-5, the J gene TRBJ2-7; tentative D call: TRBD1 (5 bases). CDR1 and CDR2 from the germline V gene are MNHEY and SVGAGI. The CDR3 runs to 14 residues. Trimming took off 2 bases at V and 4 bases at J, with 12 bases between the two ends. The CDR3 nucleotides are TGTGCCAGCAGTTACGGTCAGGGTTGGTACGAGCAGTACTTC. This translates into CASSYGQGWYEQYF.

Many counts were recorded for this clonotype. The V gene is TRBV7-2, the J gene TRBJ1-6; no clear D. Germline V lookup: CDR1 SGHTA, CDR2 FQGNSA. V gave up 4 bases and J gave up 6 bases, with 16 bases separating them. The CDR3 covers 16 residues. The chain's CDR3 is CASSSPGWYGNSPLHF. DNA for the CDR3: TGTGCCAGCAGCTCCCCAGGCTGGTACGGTAATTCACCCCTCCACTTT.

The chain employs TRBV5-1 and TRBJ1-4; no reliable D call. V shed 4 bases and J shed 7 bases, with 11 bases lying between them. CDR3 length equals 13 residues. Germline assignment: CDR1 SGHRS and CDR2 YFSETQ. The chain's CDR3 is CASSVGWSEKLFF. For the CDR3, the DNA is TGCGCCAGCAGCGTGGGATGGAGTGAAAAACTGTTTTTT.

This chain uses TRBV6-5 with TRBJ1-1; 8 nucleotides line up with TRBD1. J gave up 3 bases and V 4 bases, and 4 bases lay outside the gene matches. Germline V gives CDR1 MNHEY, CDR2 SVGAGI. The CDR3 extends over 14 amino acids. CDR3 bases: TGTGCCAGCAGTTCCCCGACAGGGGACACTGAAGCTTTCTTT. Protein: CASSSPTGDTEAFF.